The next 19 T cell receptor beta chains were all read from a single sample in a study of CD8 T cells in ankylosing spondylitis. Each CDR3 protein is one row after TCRdb ran MiXCR on the 5' RACE reads. The sample records 150,000 to 200,000 distinct CDR3 sequences, 10% to 15% being singletons. Material: blood, either unsorted or a sorted T cell fraction (not recorded which). The receptor source for this set is a female donor with ankylosing spondylitis or in good health (not recorded which).

As regards this clonotype: A junction end diverges from the germline sequence, so it may reflect a read error. The CDR3 coding sequence is TGTGCCGCCAGTGATCGGGACAGCACTGAGAGCTCCTACAATGAGCAGTTCTTC. It translates to CAASDRDSTESSYNEQFF. The chain combines TRBV24-1 with TRBJ2-1; 7 bases agree with TRBD1. There are 18 residues in the CDR3. Germline V lookup: CDR1 KGHDR, CDR2 SFDVKD.

This clonotype was detected only a few times. This chain joins TRBV20-1 and TRBJ1-1, with 12 bases lining up with TRBD1. The J segment lost 6 bases and the V segment lost 3 bases, leaving 2 bases of the junction unmatched. The CDR3 has 13 residues. CDR1 and CDR2 (germline): DFQATT, SNEGSKA (reference sequence). CDR3 in DNA: TGCAGTGCTAGGGGACAGGGGGCCCCTGAAGCTTTCTTT. As protein: CSARGQGAPEAFF.

This clonotype came up a few times. The chain joins TRBV6-1 to TRBJ2-5, with 7 bases matching TRBD2. The CDR3 length is 13 residues. Per germline, CDR1 MNHNS and CDR2 SASEGT. V lost 5 bases and J lost 5; bases outside the gene matches: 5. The CDR3 DNA reads as TGTGCCAGCAGTAGGACTAGAAGTGAGACCCAGTACTTC. Its protein is CASSRTRSETQYF.

Ten or more counts support this clonotype. This chain uses TRBV28 with TRBJ2-1; TRBD2 agrees at 7 bases. Per the germline V gene, CDR1 is MDHEN and CDR2 is SYDVKM. V lost 3 bases, J lost 1 base, and 3 bases stayed unmatched. The CDR3 length is 15 residues. The DNA for the CDR3 is TGTGCCAGCAGTTTCGGACTAGGTTCCTACAATGAGCAGTTCTTC. It codes for CASSFGLGSYNEQFF.

The V and J genes are TRBV30 and TRBJ2-2, with a possible D match to TRBD2 (6 bases). From germline, CDR1 is GTSNPN and CDR2 SVGIG (reference sequence). CDR3 length: 17 amino acids. Trimming pared 0 bases from V and 1 base from J, leaving 15 bases between. The CDR3 region is CAWSVRVGTLNTGELFF. The CDR3 DNA is TGTGCCTGGAGTGTACGGGTGGGGACTTTGAACACCGGGGAGCTGTTTTTT.

This clonotype was counted between two and nine times. The CDR3 reads CASSYAMSRRRDEQFF. The CDR3 DNA reads as TGTGCCAGCAGTTACGCGATGTCACGGAGGAGGGATGAGCAGTTCTTC. The chain links TRBV6-2 or TRBV6-3 to TRBJ2-1, with D maybe TRBD2 (6 bases). The CDR3 consists of 16 residues. The germline gives CDR1 MNHEY, CDR2 SVGEGT. V lost 2 bases, J lost 8 bases, and 19 bases lay in between.

This clonotype occurred a few times. V and J are TRBV3-1 and TRBJ2-1; the D is unclear. Germline loops: CDR1 LGHDT, CDR2 YNNKEL (reference sequence). The V end was cut by 0 bases, the J end by 3 bases, with 30 bases between. CDR3 length: 22 residues. The CDR3 reads CASSQERRIVSRPDLHYNEQFF. CDR3 nucleotides: TGTGCCAGCAGCCAAGAAAGGCGCATTGTCAGCAGACCAGACCTCCACTACAATGAGCAGTTCTTC.

At least ten counts were recorded for this clonotype. The V gene is TRBV27, the J gene TRBJ1-5; the D is unclear. The V gene's germline CDR1 is MNHEY and CDR2 SMNVEV (reference sequence). This CDR3 spans 16 amino acids. V was pared by 5 bases and J by 2 bases, with 16 bases between. Here the CDR3 DNA reads TGTGCCAGCAGTCAAGGCGCGCACGGACGCAATCAGCCCCAGCATTTT. Its translation is CASSQGAHGRNQPQHF.

Ten or more counts support this clonotype. The rearrangement links TRBV18 to TRBJ1-2, with TRBD1 matching over 9 bases. Germline assignment: CDR1 KGHSH and CDR2 LQKENI. The CDR3 consists of 18 residues. With V trimmed by 5 bases and J by 3 bases, 16 bases remained unmatched. The CDR3 nucleotides are TGTGCCAGCTCATTCACTTCCGGGACAGGGCTACGGCACTATGGCTACACCTTC. Translated: CASSFTSGTGLRHYGYTF.

This clonotype was counted at least ten times. The CDR3 DNA follows: TGTGCTAGTGCCCCCTCGGGGACCAATGAGCAGTTCTTC. Protein: CASAPSGTNEQFF. This rearrangement joins TRBV12-5 to TRBJ2-1; D is possibly TRBD1 or TRBD2 (5 bases each). The ends were cut back, 7 bases at V and 6 bases at J, with 13 bases in the middle. Germline CDR1 LGHNT, CDR2 FRNRAP. The CDR3 runs 13 residues.

This clonotype was observed at least ten times. This chain links TRBV20-1 with TRBJ2-1, with 9 nucleotides matching TRBD2. The CDR3 is 13 amino acids. The ends lost 5 bases at V and 9 bases at J; junction bases unmatched: 8. Germline V gene data show CDR1 as DFQATT and CDR2 as SNEGSKA (reference sequence). The CDR3 DNA reads TGCAGTGCTCCGGTAGCGGGAGACGGTGAGCAGTTCTTC. Amino acids: CSAPVAGDGEQFF.

This clonotype was seen repeatedly, ten times or more. The chain joins TRBV7-9 to TRBJ1-1, with 9 bases lining up with TRBD1. The germline CDR1 and CDR2 sequences are SEHNR and FQNEAQ (reference sequence). After removal of 6 bases from V and 4 bases from J, the junction contained 6 bases not matched to a gene. CDR3 length: 14 residues. CDR3 nucleotide sequence: TGTGCCAGCAGTCCATTGACAGGGGGCACTGAAGCTTTCTTT. Translated: CASSPLTGGTEAFF.

V usage is TRBV10-3 and J usage is TRBJ2-2, with 14 nucleotides matching TRBD2. Germline CDR1 and CDR2: ENHRY and SYGVKD. The CDR3 is made up of 19 amino acids. The junction had 11 bases not matched to a gene; V was cut back by 5 bases and J by 3 bases. The CDR3 bases are TGTGCCATCAGTCGCGCGGGACTAGCGGGAGTGGGAGACACCGGGGAGCTGTTTTTT. Translating it yields CAISRAGLAGVGDTGELFF.

This clonotype has ten or more counts. The V call is TRBV12-3 or TRBV12-4, the J call TRBJ2-1; D might be TRBD1 or TRBD2, each matching 5 bases. CDR3 size: 13 residues. The V end lost 1 base, the J end lost 11 bases, and 12 bases lay between the germline ends. The CDR3, as DNA: TGTGCCAGCAGTTTAGGGGACCACCACCAGCAGTTCTTC. This translates into CASSLGDHHQQFF.

Only a few counts were recorded for this clonotype. The J gene is TRBJ1-5, the V gene TRBV15; 9 nucleotides agree with TRBD1. V lost 4 bases and J lost 7; bases outside the gene matches: 8. The CDR3 loop spans 15 amino acids. Per germline, CDR1 LNHNV and CDR2 YYDKDF (reference sequence). CDR3 in amino acids: CATSTSGTGLQPQHF. The CDR3 nucleotides read TGTGCCACCAGCACCTCCGGGACAGGGTTACAGCCCCAGCATTTT.

At least ten counts were recorded for this clonotype. V and J are TRBV7-3 and TRBJ1-4; D gene uncertain. Trimming took 5 bases from V and 3 from J, leaving 7 bases between them. Germline V lookup: CDR1 SGHTA, CDR2 FQGTGA. This CDR3 is built from 13 residues. CDR3 DNA sequence: TGTGCCAGCAGCCCTGGGCCTAATGAAAAACTGTTTTTT. Translating it yields CASSPGPNEKLFF.

This clonotype was counted between two and nine times. The V gene is TRBV12-3 or TRBV12-4, the J gene TRBJ1-5; maybe TRBD1 (6 bases). The CDR3 contains 14 residues. Trimming removed 5 bases at V and 7 bases at J, with 15 bases between. CDR3 sequence: CASSSYREEQPQHF. As DNA, the CDR3 is TGTGCCAGCAGTAGTTACAGGGAAGAACAGCCCCAGCATTTT.

This clonotype was seen at least ten times. The chain uses TRBV7-8 and TRBJ2-5; D possibly corresponds to TRBD2 (6 bases). Germline V gene sequence: CDR1 SGHVS, CDR2 FQNEAQ. Trimming cost V 5 bases and J 5 bases, with 18 bases left between them. The CDR3 totals 15 residues. Here the CDR3 DNA reads TGTGCCAGCAGCCCCCTCTCGGGAGTCGGGGAGACCCAGTACTTC. This gives the protein CASSPLSGVGETQYF.

This clonotype occurred many times. The J gene is TRBJ2-1, the V gene TRBV28; a possible D gene is TRBD2 (6 bases). The germline CDR1 and CDR2 sequences are MDHEN and SYDVKM. V lost 1 base and J 6 bases, leaving 13 bases between the germline ends. This CDR3 has 15 residues. As DNA, the CDR3 is TGTGCCAGCAGTTTATTGCCGGGAGCCGGCAATGAGCAGTTCTTC. The encoded protein is CASSLLPGAGNEQFF. The full variable domain, rest sourced from reference TRBV28 and TRBJ2-1, is DVKVTQSSRYLVKRTGEKVFLECVQDMDHENMFWYRQDPGLGLRLIYFSYDVKMKEKGDIPEGYSVSREKKERFSLILESASTNQTSMYLCASSLLPGAGNEQFFGPGTRLTVL.